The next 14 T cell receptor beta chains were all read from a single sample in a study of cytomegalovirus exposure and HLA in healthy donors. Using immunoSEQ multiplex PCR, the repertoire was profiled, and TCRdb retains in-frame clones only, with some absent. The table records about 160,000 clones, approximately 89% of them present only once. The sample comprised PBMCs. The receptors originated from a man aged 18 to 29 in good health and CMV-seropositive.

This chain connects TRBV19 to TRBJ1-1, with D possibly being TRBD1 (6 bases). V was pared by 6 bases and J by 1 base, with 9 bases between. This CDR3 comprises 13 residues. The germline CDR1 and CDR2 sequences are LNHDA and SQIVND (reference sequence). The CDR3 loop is CASSLTGNTEAFF. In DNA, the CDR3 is TGTGCCAGTAGCCTGACAGGGAACACTGAAGCTTTCTTT.

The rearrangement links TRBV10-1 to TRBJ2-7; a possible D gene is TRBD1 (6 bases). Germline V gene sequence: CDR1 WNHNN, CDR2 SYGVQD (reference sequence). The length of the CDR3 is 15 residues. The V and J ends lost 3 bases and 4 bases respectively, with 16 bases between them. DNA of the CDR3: TGCGCCAGCAGTGAAGGCACAGGGAGACCTTACGAGCAGTACTTC. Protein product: CASSEGTGRPYEQYF.

The CDR3 coding sequence is TGTGCCAGCAGTTACTCGCAGGGGCATGAGCAGTTCTTC. Protein product: CASSYSQGHEQFF. The chain couples TRBV6-6 to TRBJ2-1, with D tentatively TRBD1 (6 bases). The V end was cut by 0 bases, the J end by 8 bases, with 8 bases between. Germline CDR1 reads MNHNY; CDR2 reads SVGAGI (reference sequence). The length of the CDR3 is 13 residues.

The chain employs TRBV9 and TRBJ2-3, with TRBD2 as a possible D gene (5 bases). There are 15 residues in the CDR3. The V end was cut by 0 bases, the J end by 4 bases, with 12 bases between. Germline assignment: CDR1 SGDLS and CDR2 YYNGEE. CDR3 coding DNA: TGTGCCAGCAGCGTAGCGGGGAGTGGCCCAGATACGCAGTATTTT. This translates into CASSVAGSGPDTQYF.

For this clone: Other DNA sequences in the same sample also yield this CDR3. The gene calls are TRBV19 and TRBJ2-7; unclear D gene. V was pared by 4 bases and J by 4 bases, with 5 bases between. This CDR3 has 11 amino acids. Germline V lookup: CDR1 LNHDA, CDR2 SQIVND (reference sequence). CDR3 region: CASSSRYEQYF. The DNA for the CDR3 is TGTGCCAGTAGTAGCCGGTACGAGCAGTACTTC.

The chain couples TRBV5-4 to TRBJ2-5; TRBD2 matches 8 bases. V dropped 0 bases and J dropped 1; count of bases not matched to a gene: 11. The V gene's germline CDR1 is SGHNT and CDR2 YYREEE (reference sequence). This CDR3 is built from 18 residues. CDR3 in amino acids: CASSLGRYSGATQETQYF. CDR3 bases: TGTGCCAGCAGCTTGGGGCGCTATAGCGGGGCGACCCAAGAGACCCAGTACTTC.

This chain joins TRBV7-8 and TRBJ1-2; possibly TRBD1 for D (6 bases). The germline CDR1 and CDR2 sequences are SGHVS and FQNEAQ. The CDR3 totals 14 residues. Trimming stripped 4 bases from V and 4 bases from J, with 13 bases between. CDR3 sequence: CASSSQTGFYGYTF. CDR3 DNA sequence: TGTGCCAGCAGCTCCCAGACAGGATTCTATGGCTACACCTTC.

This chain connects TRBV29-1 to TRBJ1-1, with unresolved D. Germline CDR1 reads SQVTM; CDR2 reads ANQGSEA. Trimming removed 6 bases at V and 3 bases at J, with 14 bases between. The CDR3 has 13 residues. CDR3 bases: TGCAGCGTCCACTTAAGGGAGGACACTGAAGCTTTCTTT. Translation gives CSVHLREDTEAFF.

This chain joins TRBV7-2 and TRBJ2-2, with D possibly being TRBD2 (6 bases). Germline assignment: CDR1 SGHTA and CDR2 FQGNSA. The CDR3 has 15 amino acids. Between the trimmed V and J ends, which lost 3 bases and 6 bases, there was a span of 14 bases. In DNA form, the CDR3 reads TGTGCCAGCAGCTTCGTGGGAGGAGCCGCCGGGGAGCTGTTTTTT. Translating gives CASSFVGGAAGELFF.

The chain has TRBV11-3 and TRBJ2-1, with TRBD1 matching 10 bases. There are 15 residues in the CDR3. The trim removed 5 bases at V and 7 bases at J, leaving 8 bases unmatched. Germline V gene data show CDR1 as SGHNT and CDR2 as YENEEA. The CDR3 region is CASSARQGAENEQFF. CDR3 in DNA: TGTGCCAGCAGCGCTAGACAGGGGGCGGAAAATGAGCAGTTCTTC.

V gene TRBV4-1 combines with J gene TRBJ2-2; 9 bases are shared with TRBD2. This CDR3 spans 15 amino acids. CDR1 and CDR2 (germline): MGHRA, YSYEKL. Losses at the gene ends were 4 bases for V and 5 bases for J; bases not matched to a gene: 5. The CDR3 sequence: CASSLISGSTGELFF. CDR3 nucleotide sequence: TGCGCCAGCAGCCTAATTAGCGGGAGTACCGGGGAGCTGTTTTTT.

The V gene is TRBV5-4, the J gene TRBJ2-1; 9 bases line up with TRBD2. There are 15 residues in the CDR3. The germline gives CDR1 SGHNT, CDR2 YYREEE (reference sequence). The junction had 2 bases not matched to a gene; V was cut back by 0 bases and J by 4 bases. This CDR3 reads CASSLASGVYNEQFF. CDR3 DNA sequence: TGTGCCAGCAGCTTGGCTAGCGGGGTTTACAATGAGCAGTTCTTC.

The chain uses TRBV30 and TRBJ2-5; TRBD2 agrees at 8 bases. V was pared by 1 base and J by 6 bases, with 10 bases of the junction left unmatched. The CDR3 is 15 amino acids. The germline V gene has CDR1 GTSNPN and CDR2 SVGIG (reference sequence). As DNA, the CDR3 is TGTGCCTGGAGTGCGGGGGTGGTAGCGGGAAAGACCCAGTACTTC. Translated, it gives CAWSAGVVAGKTQYF.

The CDR3 sequence: CASSVDHGGSTDTQYF. The CDR3 bases are TGTGCCAGCAGCGTAGATCACGGGGGGAGCACAGATACGCAGTATTTT. V and J are TRBV9 and TRBJ2-3; 7 bases match TRBD2. This CDR3 region has 16 residues. Germline CDR1 reads SGDLS; CDR2 reads YYNGEE. The ends lost 0 bases at V and 0 bases at J; junction bases unmatched: 4.